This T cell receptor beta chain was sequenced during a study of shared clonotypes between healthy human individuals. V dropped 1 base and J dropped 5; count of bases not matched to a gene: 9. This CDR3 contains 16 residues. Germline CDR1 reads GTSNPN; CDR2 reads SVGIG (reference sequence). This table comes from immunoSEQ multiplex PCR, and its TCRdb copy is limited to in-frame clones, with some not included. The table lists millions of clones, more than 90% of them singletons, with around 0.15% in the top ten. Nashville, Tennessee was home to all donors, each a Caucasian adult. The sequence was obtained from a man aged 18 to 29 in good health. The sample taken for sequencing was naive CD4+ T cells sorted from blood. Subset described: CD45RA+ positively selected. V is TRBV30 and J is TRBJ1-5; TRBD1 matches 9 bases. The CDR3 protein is CAWSAKPTGGHQPQHF. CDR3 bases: TGTGCCTGGAGTGCCAAGCCTACAGGGGGCCATCAGCCCCAGCATTTT.